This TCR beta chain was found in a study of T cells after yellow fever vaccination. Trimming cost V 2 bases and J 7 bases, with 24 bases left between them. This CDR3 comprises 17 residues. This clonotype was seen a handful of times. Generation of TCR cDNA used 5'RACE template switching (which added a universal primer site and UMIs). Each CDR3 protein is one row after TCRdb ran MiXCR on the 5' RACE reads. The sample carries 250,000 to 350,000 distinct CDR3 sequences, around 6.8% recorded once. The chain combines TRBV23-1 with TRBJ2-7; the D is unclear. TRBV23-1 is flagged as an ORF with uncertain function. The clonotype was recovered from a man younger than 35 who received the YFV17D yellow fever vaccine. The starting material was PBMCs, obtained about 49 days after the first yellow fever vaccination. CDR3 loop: CASSQPHPNDQPCEQYV. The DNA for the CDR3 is TGCGCCAGCAGTCAACCCCATCCGAATGACCAGCCTTGTGAGCAGTACGTC.